The source of this T cell receptor beta chain is a study of blood T cell repertoires in COVID-19. Study-level background: The origin of the acute and convalescent COVID-19 samples was the United States, Italy and Spain. From T cells, B-cell-depleted T cells, or PBMCs came the material, which was cDNA or gDNA.

Generated by immunoSEQ multiplex PCR, the TCRdb table keeps only in-frame clones and is missing some. The repertoire includes around 310,000 clones, about nine tenths of them detected once, and approximately 6.8% sits in the top ten. Recruited during active infection, patients (from Seattle) were subsequently followed longitudinally. This CDR3 spans 16 amino acids. Germline lookup yields CDR1 LGHDT and CDR2 YNNKEL (reference sequence). V dropped 0 bases and J dropped 4 bases, with 10 bases sitting between them. Sequencing was carried out using peripheral blood. This chain uses TRBV3-1 (or the pseudogene TRBV3-2) with TRBJ1-6; possibly TRBD1 for D (5 bases). This receptor was taken from a woman younger than 45 with COVID-19, enrolled during active disease. The CDR3 coding sequence is TGTGCCAGCAGCCAAGATTGGGAGGGGTATAATTCACCCCTCCACTTT. Translation gives CASSQDWEGYNSPLHF.